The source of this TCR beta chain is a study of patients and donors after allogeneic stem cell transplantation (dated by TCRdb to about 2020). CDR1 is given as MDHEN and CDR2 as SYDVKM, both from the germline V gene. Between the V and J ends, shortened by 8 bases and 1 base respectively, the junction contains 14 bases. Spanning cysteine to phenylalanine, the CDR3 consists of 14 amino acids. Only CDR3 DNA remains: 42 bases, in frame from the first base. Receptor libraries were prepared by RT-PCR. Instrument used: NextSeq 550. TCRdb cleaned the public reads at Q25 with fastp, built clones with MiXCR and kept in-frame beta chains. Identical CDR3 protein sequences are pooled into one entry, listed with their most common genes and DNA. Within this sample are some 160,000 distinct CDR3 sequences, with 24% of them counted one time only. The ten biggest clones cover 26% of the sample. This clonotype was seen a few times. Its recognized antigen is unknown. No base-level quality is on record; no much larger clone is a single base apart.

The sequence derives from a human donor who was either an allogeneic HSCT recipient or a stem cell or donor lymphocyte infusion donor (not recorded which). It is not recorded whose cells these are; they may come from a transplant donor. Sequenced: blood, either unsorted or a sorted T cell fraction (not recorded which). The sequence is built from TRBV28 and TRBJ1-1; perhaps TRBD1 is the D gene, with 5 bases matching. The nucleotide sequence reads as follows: TGTGCCAGCTATCAAGGGAGGGGGAACACTGAAGCTTTCTTT. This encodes CASYQGRGNTEAFF.